This T cell receptor (beta chain) appears in the sequencing data of a study of CD8+CD57+ T cells in acquired aplastic anemia. Study information: Sorted CD4+ plus CD8+ cells gave DNA averaging about 3.2 ug.

This clonotype came up many times. Its target is not known. Genomic DNA, serving as template, underwent TCR beta VDJ and CDR3 profiling. TCRdb re-analysed the reads in MiXCR, keeping a single row per CDR3 protein. The sample lists a few hundred thousand distinct CDR3 sequences, roughly 50% occurring once. The CDR3 is 14 residues long. Trimming stripped 5 bases from V and 7 bases from J, with 15 bases between. Study observations and caveats: Comparison of patients with controls identified around 28 shared CD8+ CDR3 sequences.

Input material: sorted CD4+, CD8+, or CD8+CD57+ T cells (not recorded which) from PBMCs. J is TRBJ2-4 and V is TRBV12-3 or TRBV12-4; D is ambiguous. The source of this sequence is a human donor with severe aplastic anemia or a healthy control (not recorded which). CDR3 coding DNA: TGTGCCAGCAGTCGAATAGCTGTCGTGAACATTCAGTACTTC. Translated: CASSRIAVVNIQYF.